Listed here is a single T cell receptor (beta chain). This clonotype came up many times. Its antigen is still unknown. Base quality data are lacking; no much larger clone is found one base away. This sample stems from a study of T-cell memory formation after mild COVID-19 (dated by TCRdb to about 2021). Study-level background: TCR sequence clusters from the two donors were largely donor specific. Two young, previously healthy adult volunteers made up the cohort, one male and one female. Longitudinal TCRalpha and TCRbeta repertoire sequencing tracked T-cell clones expanding and contracting after mild COVID-19 in two donors.

PBMCs were isolated by Ficoll-Paque density gradient centrifugation. Instrument on record: Illumina NovaSeq 6000. Using 5'RACE with constant-segment primers, TCRalpha and TCRbeta cDNA libraries were constructed, with sample barcodes and unique molecular identifiers added in the process. RNA was extracted from every sample with Trizol reagent. Library amplification was performed in two PCR steps, and a second sample barcode and Illumina TruSeq adapters were introduced in the second step. Libraries were sequenced on an Illumina NovaSeq with 2 x 150 bp paired-end reads. The source study handled its data this way. With migec v1.2.7, reads were demultiplexed and then collapsed into UMI-guided consensus sequences. Using mixcr v2.1.11, the UMI consensuses were aligned to TRA and TRB V and J templates and assembled into clonotypes. Clonotypes were classified as expanded or contracted when called significant by both edgeR and NoisET, with noise models trained on biological replicates. edgeR calls used a false discovery rate-adjusted p below 0.01 and a log2 fold-change threshold of 1. As an exploratory analysis of dynamics, max-normalized trajectories of the 1000 most abundant clonotypes were examined by PCA with hierarchical clustering. The CD4 or CD8 phenotype of responding clones was assigned using the separately sequenced CD4+ and CD8+ repertoires. Through fastp at Q25 and MiXCR, TCRdb rebuilt clones from the public reads, retaining in-frame beta chains. Identical CDR3 protein sequences are pooled into one entry, listed with their most common genes and DNA. TCRdb's processing, not the authors' own work, is the source of the V and J calls. The sample contains 35,000 to 40,000 distinct CDR3 sequences, around 6.1% of them found a single time. 0.7% to 0.85% of the sample comes from the top ten.

CDR1 SGHRS and CDR2 YFSETQ were looked up in the germline V gene. Trimmed from V: 3 bases; trimmed from J: 4 bases; junction bases lacking a gene match: 6. The CDR3 runs 14 amino acids, cysteine and phenylalanine included. Left in the record is the CDR3 DNA by itself, 42 bases read in frame from the first base. What the work shows at the level of the full study, not this receptor alone: Some responding clones were detected in pre-infection memory, suggesting pre-existing cross-reactive memory T cells joined the SARS-CoV-2 response. Clones contracting from day 15 to 85 had balanced CD4/CD8 phenotypes, while a second wave expanding from day 15 to 37 was biased towards CD4+. Contracting CD4+ clones were located mainly in the CM and EM memory subsets, whereas CD8+ clones were found to be enriched in EMRA. SARS-CoV-2 specificity of the second-wave clones peaking on day 37 was not confirmed. Only a couple of mild cases were covered by the study, and larger cohorts that include severe cases with pre-infection samples were considered necessary.

The rearrangement joined TRBV5-1 to TRBJ2-7; 8 junctional bases match TRBD2. The sequence was obtained from an adult who had mild COVID-19 (a few samples of this study predate the infection). The sample titles of this study are shuffled in the database, so cell type and time point are left out. Specimen: PBMCs or a T cell subset sorted from them (not recorded which). In nucleotides, the sequence is TGCGCCAGCAGCTATAGCGGGACGGGGTACGAGCAGTACTTC. It translates as CASSYSGTGYEQYF.